The 18 T cell receptor beta chains below were found in one sample sequenced in a study of read filtering for tumor transcriptome and immune sequencing. From roughly 400 ng of RNA, a library with molecular barcoded alpha/delta and beta/gamma adaptors was made. TCRdb re-called the reads through MiXCR, storing one row per CDR3 protein. The table includes around 130,000 distinct CDR3 sequences, roughly an eighth detected once. The sequencing sample was made of a population of CD138-negative cells sorted from bone marrow. The receptors derive from a donor over 35 with multiple myeloma.

This clonotype was counted once. This clone may be a read error of a much larger clone one base away. V gene TRBV7-2 combines with J gene TRBJ1-2; possibly TRBD1 for D (6 bases). Looked up from germline, CDR1 is SGHTA and CDR2 is FQGNSA. This CDR3 contains 15 residues. V lost 7 bases to trimming and J lost 6 bases, with 21 bases between them. DNA for the CDR3: TGTGCCAGCACCGCAATCCACAGGGAGGTCGATGGCTACACCTTC. Translating gives CASTAIHREVDGYTF.

This clonotype came up a few times. A read error may be the cause here, since a much bigger clone is one base away. The chain uses TRBV6-2 or TRBV6-3 and TRBJ2-7; possibly TRBD2 for D (5 bases). Looked up from germline, CDR1 is MNHEY and CDR2 is SVGEGT. The length of the CDR3 is 13 residues. Here the CDR3 DNA reads TGTGCCAGCTGTTACTCGAGGGAGAGCGAGCAGTACTTC. This sequence encodes CASCYSRESEQYF.

In its sample, this clonotype was seen many times. The V and J genes are TRBV6-5 and TRBJ2-2; 7 bases are shared with TRBD1. The length of the CDR3 is 15 residues. V trimming: 6 bases; J trimming: 4 bases; junction bases outside the gene matches: 8. Germline V lookup: CDR1 MNHEY, CDR2 SVGAGI. CDR3 protein: CASSHPGQTTGELFF. DNA of the CDR3: TGTGCCAGCAGCCATCCGGGACAGACCACCGGGGAGCTGTTTTTT.

V gene TRBV24-1 combines with J gene TRBJ2-3; D unclear. The germline V and J ends were trimmed by 4 bases and 4 bases, with 11 bases remaining between them. This CDR3 is 14 amino acids long. Looked up from germline, CDR1 is KGHDR and CDR2 is SFDVKD. CDR3 bases: TGTGCCACCAGTGACGCTACAAAGGCAGATACGCAGTATTTT. Amino acids: CATSDATKADTQYF.

This clonotype was counted at least ten times. This sequence joins TRBV7-9 and TRBJ2-1; 12 nucleotides align to TRBD2. The CDR3 is 15 residues long. Trimming at V came to 2 bases and at J to 7 bases, leaving 3 bases not matched to a gene. From germline, CDR1 is SEHNR and CDR2 FQNEAQ (reference sequence). The chain's CDR3 is CASSLLAGGENEQFF. The CDR3 DNA sequence: TGTGCCAGCAGCTTACTAGCGGGAGGGGAAAATGAGCAGTTCTTC.

CDR3 DNA sequence: TGTGCCAGCAGTTTAGCGCGCCTAGAAAGCGCAGATACGCAGTATTTT. Its translation is CASSLARLESADTQYF. The rearrangement links TRBV12-3 or TRBV12-4 to TRBJ2-3; the D is unclear. Trimming left V 0 bases short and J 4 bases short, with 14 bases between. The CDR3 runs 16 residues.

There are many counts of this clonotype. J is TRBJ1-1 and V is TRBV7-9; D is unclear. CDR3 length: 13 residues. The germline V and J ends were trimmed by 2 bases and 2 bases, with 6 bases remaining between them. The V gene's germline CDR1 is SEHNR and CDR2 FQNEAQ (reference sequence). The CDR3: CASSLFSNTEAFF. The DNA of the CDR3 is TGTGCCAGCAGCTTATTTTCAAACACTGAAGCTTTCTTT.

This clonotype has ten or more counts. The chain carries TRBV6-2 or TRBV6-3 and TRBJ2-1; D is uncertain. The CDR3 extends over 15 amino acids. Germline-derived CDR1 and CDR2 are MNHEY and SVGEGT. V lost 6 bases, J lost 4 bases, and 16 bases lay in between. The CDR3 sequence: CASSDILVPYNEQFF. As DNA, the CDR3 is TGTGCCAGCAGCGACATTCTAGTCCCGTACAATGAGCAGTTCTTC.

This clonotype came up a few times. The V gene is TRBV7-9, the J gene TRBJ2-7; D perhaps matches TRBD2 (6 bases). Germline loops: CDR1 SEHNR, CDR2 FQNEAQ (reference sequence). Trimming removed 5 bases from V and 2 bases from J, with 13 bases in between. This CDR3 region has 14 residues. The chain's CDR3 is CASSRRDSAYEQYF. CDR3 nucleotide sequence: TGTGCCAGCAGCCGGAGGGACTCGGCCTACGAGCAGTACTTC.

The rearrangement joins TRBV20-1 to TRBJ2-7; D is unclear. The CDR3 covers 14 residues. V was cut by 0 bases and J by 7 bases, with 16 bases left in between. Germline loops: CDR1 DFQATT, CDR2 SNEGSKA (reference sequence). Here the CDR3 reads CSARDGWVLEEQYF. The CDR3 DNA follows: TGCAGTGCTAGAGATGGGTGGGTCTTGGAAGAGCAGTACTTC.

This clonotype was seen ten or more times. The CDR3 nucleotides read TGTGCCATCAGTAACCCGGACAGGCTAATAAGCAATCAGCCCCAGCATTTT. Translated, it gives CAISNPDRLISNQPQHF. The V call is TRBV10-3, the J call TRBJ1-5, with TRBD1 matching over 7 bases. The V gene end was trimmed by 5 bases and the J gene end by 1 base; junction bases not matched to a gene: 11. Germline values: CDR1 ENHRY, CDR2 SYGVKD. The CDR3 is made up of 17 amino acids.

There are many counts of this clonotype. The V gene is TRBV11-2, the J gene TRBJ2-2; D is unclear. The CDR3 totals 14 residues. The ends were cut back, 1 base at V and 7 bases at J, with 10 bases in the middle. CDR1 is SGHAT and CDR2 is FQNNGV in the germline V gene. The CDR3 spells CASSLGLVGGELFF. CDR3 DNA sequence: TGTGCCAGCAGCTTAGGGCTAGTCGGCGGGGAGCTGTTTTTT.

This clonotype appeared many times. V usage is TRBV11-3 and J usage is TRBJ2-1; tentative D call: TRBD2 (5 bases). V lost 4 bases, J lost 7 bases, and 17 bases lay in between. Germline CDR1 reads SGHNT; CDR2 reads YENEEA. The CDR3 is made up of 15 amino acids. The CDR3 DNA follows: TGTGCCAGCAGCTCCCCCCCTGAGGGTTGGAATGAGCAGTTCTTC. It codes for CASSSPPEGWNEQFF.

Ten or more counts support this clonotype. The V and J genes are TRBV12-3 or TRBV12-4 and TRBJ1-5, with a weak D call TRBD1 (6 bases). The V gene lost 6 bases and the J gene lost 0 bases, with 12 bases spanning the gap. The CDR3 extends over 15 amino acids. The CDR3 region has the DNA TGTGCCAGCAGCCCCGGACAGAATAGCAATCAGCCCCAGCATTTT. Translating it yields CASSPGQNSNQPQHF.

This clonotype was recorded many times. The chain recombines TRBV6-6 with TRBJ2-5; 14 nucleotides match TRBD2. V gave up 2 bases and J gave up 5 bases; unmatched junction bases: 7. This CDR3 is built from 17 residues. Germline V gene sequence: CDR1 MNHNY, CDR2 SVGAGI (reference sequence). The CDR3 reads CASSYGLAGGGLETQYF. In nucleotides, the CDR3 is TGTGCCAGCAGTTACGGACTAGCGGGAGGAGGGCTGGAGACCCAGTACTTC.

This clonotype has ten or more counts. V and J are TRBV2 and TRBJ1-5; D is ambiguous. The CDR3 runs to 15 residues. Trimming removed 10 bases from V and 0 bases from J, with 16 bases in between. Germline values: CDR1 SNHLY, CDR2 FYNNEI. The CDR3 DNA follows: TGTGCCACCCGGCGGGAATGGAATAGCAATCAGCCCCAGCATTTT. It specifies CATRREWNSNQPQHF.

This clonotype appeared many times. The chain combines TRBV6-5 with TRBJ2-6, with a possible D match to TRBD1 (6 bases). Trimming stripped 6 bases from V and 1 base from J, with 10 bases between. The CDR3 runs to 15 residues. In germline, CDR1 is MNHEY, CDR2 SVGAGI. CDR3 region: CASRPTGSGANVLTF. The CDR3 bases are TGTGCCAGCAGACCTACAGGGTCTGGGGCCAACGTCCTGACTTTC.

This clonotype was recorded at least ten times. CDR3 sequence (DNA): TGTGCCAGCAGTTACGGGACTAGATTCCATGAGCAGTTCTTC. Translation: CASSYGTRFHEQFF. This sequence joins TRBV6-6 and TRBJ2-1; 8 bases agree with TRBD2. The CDR3 sequence is 14 residues long. With 2 bases clipped from V and 8 bases from J, the junction kept 5 bases outside the gene matches. Germline assignment: CDR1 MNHNY and CDR2 SVGAGI (reference sequence).